There are a few counts of the clone carrying this T cell receptor beta chain. Assay used: immunoSEQ multiplex PCR; TCRdb lists only in-frame clones, some missing. The data hold 60,000 or so clones, with around 83% observed a single time. This sample is drawn from a study of identifying expanded T cells in peripheral blood. V was pared by 5 bases and J by 9 bases, with 6 bases of the junction left unmatched. Germline-derived CDR1 and CDR2 are WSHSY and SAAADI. CDR3 length equals 13 residues. This sequence was found in a person between 18 and 70 years old in good health. This chain connects TRBV10-2 to TRBJ2-1; 8 nucleotides agree with TRBD2. Input material: blood. CDR3 nucleotides: TGCGCCAGCAGTAGCGGGAGAATAGGTGAGCAGTTCTTC. Its translation: CASSSGRIGEQFF.